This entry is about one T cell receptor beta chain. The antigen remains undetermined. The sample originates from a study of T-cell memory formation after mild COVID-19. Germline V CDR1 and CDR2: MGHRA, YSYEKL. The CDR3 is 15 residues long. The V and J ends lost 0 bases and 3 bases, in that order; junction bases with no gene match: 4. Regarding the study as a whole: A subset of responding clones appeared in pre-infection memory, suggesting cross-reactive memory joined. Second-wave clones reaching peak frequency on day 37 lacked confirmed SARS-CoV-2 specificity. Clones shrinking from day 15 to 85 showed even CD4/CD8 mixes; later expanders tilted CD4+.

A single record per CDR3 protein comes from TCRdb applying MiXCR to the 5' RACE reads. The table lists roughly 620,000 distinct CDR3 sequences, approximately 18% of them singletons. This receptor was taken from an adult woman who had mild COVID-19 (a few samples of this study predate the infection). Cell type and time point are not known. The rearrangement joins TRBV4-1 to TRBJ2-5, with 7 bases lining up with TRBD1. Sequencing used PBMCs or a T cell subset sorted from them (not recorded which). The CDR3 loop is CASSQDPGTEETQYF. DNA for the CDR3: TGCGCCAGCAGCCAAGATCCCGGGACAGAAGAGACCCAGTACTTC.